Presented here are 10 T cell receptor beta chains from one specimen sequenced in a study of regulatory T cells in long-lasting Graves disease. Noted time point: newly diagnosed GD, antithyroid drugs for less than 3 months. Construction of the TCR library relied on RNA isolated from PBMCs. CDR3-region Arm-PCR and iRepertoire HTBI primers produced the TCR beta libraries. MiXCR, applied by TCRdb to the multiplex PCR reads, yields one record per CDR3 protein. The sample consists of under 300,000 distinct CDR3 sequences, around 16% of them appearing once. The input for sequencing was peripheral blood mononuclear cells (PBMCs), taken at new diagnosis, from a patient treated with antithyroid drugs. These receptors came from a female donor with Graves disease.

Details on this clonotype: This likely traces to a read error, being one base from a far larger clone. The rearrangement links TRBV18 to TRBJ2-1, with no clear D. The DNA matches TRBJ2-5 better at its end, which makes the J call doubtful. The CDR3 runs 15 residues. CDR1 is KGHSH and CDR2 is LQKENI in the germline V gene. This CDR3 is CASAKAVVQQETQYF. Here the CDR3 DNA reads TGTGCCAGCGCGAAAGCCGTGGTCCAACAAGAGACCCAGTACTTC.

This clonotype was observed a handful of times. The genes are TRBV9 and TRBJ1-2; weak D call: TRBD1 (6 bases). V lost 3 bases to trimming and J lost 6 bases, with 21 bases between them. The CDR3 sequence is 16 residues long. Germline CDR1 SGDLS, CDR2 YYNGEE. CDR3 in DNA: TGTGCCAGCAGCGCAGCGGGGGGCAGGCTTCGGGATGGCTACACCTTC. It codes for CASSAAGGRLRDGYTF.

In this sample, this clonotype turned up many times. The chain couples TRBV27 to TRBJ2-7, with TRBD2 matching 10 bases. In germline, CDR1 is MNHEY, CDR2 SMNVEV (reference sequence). V lost 8 bases, J lost 6 bases, and 13 bases stayed unmatched. This CDR3 region has 15 residues. The CDR3 sequence: CASQSLAGVSGEQYF. The CDR3 region has the DNA TGTGCCAGCCAGTCCCTAGCGGGAGTGTCCGGCGAGCAGTACTTC.

The chain uses TRBV20-1 and TRBJ2-7; a weak D match, TRBD1 (5 bases). V was trimmed by 5 bases and J by 0 bases, leaving 11 bases between them. CDR1 is DFQATT, CDR2 SNEGSKA, per germline (reference sequence). The CDR3 is 13 residues long. The DNA of the CDR3 is TGCAGTGCTCCGCAGGGAAGCTCCTACGAGCAGTACTTC. Its translation is CSAPQGSSYEQYF.

This chain links TRBV5-6 with TRBJ2-5; possibly TRBD1 or TRBD2 for D (5 bases each). The CDR3 is 15 residues long. The germline V gene has CDR1 SGHDT and CDR2 YYEEEE. V dropped 7 bases and J dropped 5 bases, with 21 bases sitting between them. The CDR3: CASGLGRWGTETQYF. CDR3 sequence (DNA): TGTGCCAGCGGGTTAGGGAGATGGGGCACGGAGACCCAGTACTTC.

This clonotype was observed a handful of times. The genes are TRBV4-2 and TRBJ1-3, with TRBD1 as a possible D gene (6 bases). V dropped 0 bases and J dropped 1 base, with 13 bases sitting between them. Germline lookup yields CDR1 LGHNA and CDR2 YNFKEQ. The CDR3 extends over 17 amino acids. This chain's CDR3 is CASSQDPRQVSGNTIYF. DNA of the CDR3: TGTGCCAGCAGCCAAGATCCAAGACAGGTATCTGGAAACACCATATATTTT.

This clonotype has at least ten counts. V gene TRBV6-1 combines with J gene TRBJ2-7; TRBD2 matches 11 bases. CDR1 and CDR2 from the germline V gene are MNHNS and SASEGT. The CDR3 is 15 amino acids. The V gene end was trimmed by 6 bases and the J gene end by 0 bases; junction bases not matched to a gene: 4. The CDR3 nucleotides read TGTGCCAGCAGACAAACTAGCGGGAGCTCCTACGAGCAGTACTTC. It codes for CASRQTSGSSYEQYF.

This clonotype turned up a few times. The chain links TRBV3-1 to TRBJ2-3; 10 positions match TRBD1. The CDR3 covers 16 residues. V lost 4 bases and J lost 0; bases outside the gene matches: 4. CDR1 is LGHDT and CDR2 is YNNKEL in the germline V gene (reference sequence). CDR3 sequence reads: CASSPRTGGSTDTQYF. For the CDR3, the DNA is TGTGCCAGCAGCCCAAGGACAGGGGGAAGCACAGATACGCAGTATTTT.

The table lists this clonotype with many counts. The chain uses TRBV20-1 and TRBJ2-5, with 10 bases matching TRBD2. Germline V CDR1 and CDR2: DFQATT, SNEGSKA (reference sequence). The CDR3 extends over 15 amino acids. V shed 3 bases and J 2 bases; nucleotides not matched to a gene: 6. The chain's CDR3 is CSASYPSGGQETQYF. The DNA for the CDR3 is TGCAGTGCTAGTTACCCTAGCGGGGGACAAGAGACCCAGTACTTC.

Many counts were recorded for this clonotype. J is TRBJ2-5 and V is TRBV20-1; TRBD1 aligns across 10 bases. Germline V lookup: CDR1 DFQATT, CDR2 SNEGSKA (reference sequence). V shed 5 bases, J shed 3 bases, and the junction held 6 bases outside the gene matches. The CDR3 sequence is 14 residues long. The CDR3 reads CSAPRDRGEETQYF. The CDR3 DNA sequence: TGCAGTGCTCCCCGGGACAGGGGAGAAGAGACCCAGTACTTC.